The next 17 T cell receptor beta chains were all read from a single sample in a study of cytomegalovirus exposure and HLA in healthy donors. Sequencing used immunoSEQ multiplex PCR; TCRdb keeps in-frame clones, though not all of them. Among hundreds of thousands of clones listed, roughly 90% were seen once. Material: PBMCs. The receptors originated from a young woman in good health and CMV-seronegative.

The rearrangement joins TRBV9 to TRBJ2-2; D ambiguous. Trimming shortened V by 2 bases and J by 7 bases, and 9 bases separated the two germline ends. CDR3 length equals 13 residues. In germline, CDR1 is SGDLS, CDR2 YYNGEE. CDR3 nucleotides: TGTGCCAGCAGCGTCTTAGTACGCGGGGAGCTGTTTTTT. Its translation is CASSVLVRGELFF.

The chain is built from TRBV4-1 and TRBJ2-3; a weak D match, TRBD2 (6 bases). The CDR3 is 19 amino acids. The germline CDR1 and CDR2 sequences are MGHRA and YSYEKL. V was shortened by 3 bases and J by 0 bases, with 22 bases between the two germline ends. The CDR3 DNA reads as TGCGCCAGCAGCCACTCCTATCCCACGGGGGATCCTAGCACAGATACGCAGTATTTT. It translates to CASSHSYPTGDPSTDTQYF.

The CDR3 protein is CASSLSGVSTDTQYF. The CDR3 DNA reads TGTGCCAGCAGCCTAAGCGGGGTTAGCACAGATACGCAGTATTTT. The V gene is TRBV5-4, the J gene TRBJ2-3; 7 nucleotides align to TRBD2. The ends lost 4 bases at V and 0 bases at J; junction bases unmatched: 5. This CDR3 contains 15 residues. Germline-derived CDR1 and CDR2 are SGHNT and YYREEE (reference sequence).

The chain is built from TRBV27 and TRBJ1-5; D unresolved. CDR1 and CDR2 (germline): MNHEY, SMNVEV (reference sequence). The CDR3 runs to 14 residues. V dropped 6 bases and J dropped 9 bases, with 18 bases sitting between them. CDR3 region: CASSRTGAIWPQHF. CDR3 nucleotide sequence: TGTGCCAGCAGCCGGACTGGCGCGATTTGGCCCCAGCATTTT.

To note about this clone: A read error may produce the germline difference seen at one junction end. The chain combines TRBV7-9 with TRBJ2-3, with 9 bases matching TRBD1. The V gene's germline CDR1 is SEHNR and CDR2 FQNEAQ (reference sequence). This CDR3 has 16 amino acids. The CDR3 nucleotides read TGTGCCAGCAACTTACCGGGACAGGGCCCCGCAGATACGCAGTATTTT. This sequence encodes CASNLPGQGPADTQYF.

This chain connects TRBV10-3 to TRBJ2-1, with 11 bases aligning to TRBD2. CDR1 is ENHRY, CDR2 SYGVKD, per germline. The CDR3 is made up of 15 amino acids. V shed 7 bases, J shed 7 bases, and the junction held 9 bases outside the gene matches. The CDR3 nucleotides are TGTGCCATCAATCGGGGACTAGCGGAGATAAATGAGCAGTTCTTC. Protein product: CAINRGLAEINEQFF.

J is TRBJ2-2 and V is TRBV28, with 10 bases matching TRBD2. The CDR3 spans 16 residues. With V trimmed by 6 bases and J by 8 bases, 12 bases remained unmatched. Germline V gene data show CDR1 as MDHEN and CDR2 as SYDVKM. The CDR3 nucleotides read TGTGCCAGCAGCCCCGGGCTAGCGGGAGTGTTGGGGGAGCTGTTTTTT. Translating it yields CASSPGLAGVLGELFF.

This clone was seen only a few times. Other nucleotide sequences in the sample specify the same CDR3. The CDR3 DNA follows: TGTGCCTGGGGGGGACAGGGCAATCAGCCCCAGCATTTT. Protein product: CAWGGQGNQPQHF. The genes are TRBV30 and TRBJ1-5; the match to TRBD1 covers 8 bases. This CDR3 spans 13 amino acids. The V and J ends lost 5 bases and 2 bases, in that order; junction bases with no gene match: 2. Germline V lookup: CDR1 GTSNPN, CDR2 SVGIG (reference sequence).

The J gene is TRBJ2-1, the V gene TRBV5-4, with 11 positions matching TRBD2. The CDR3 loop spans 16 amino acids. J lost 4 bases, V lost 4 bases, and 7 bases had no gene match. Looked up from germline, CDR1 is SGHNT and CDR2 is YYREEE (reference sequence). The CDR3 protein is CASSKTLAGGYNEQFF. For the CDR3, the DNA is TGTGCCAGCAGCAAAACCCTAGCGGGAGGATACAATGAGCAGTTCTTC.

The chain couples TRBV28 to TRBJ2-7; 12 nucleotides agree with TRBD2. From germline, CDR1 is MDHEN and CDR2 SYDVKM. CDR3 length: 16 amino acids. V was clipped by 6 bases and J by 7 bases; unmatched bases: 13. The CDR3 spells CASSPILAGGPGEQYF. The CDR3 DNA is TGTGCCAGCAGCCCCATTCTAGCGGGGGGGCCGGGTGAGCAGTACTTC.

This chain joins TRBV4-1 and TRBJ2-1; 9 positions agree with TRBD2. This CDR3 comprises 16 residues. Germline loops: CDR1 MGHRA, CDR2 YSYEKL. Trimming cost V 6 bases and J 0 bases; bases outside gene matches: 6. The CDR3 DNA is TGCGCCAGCAGGACCTATAGCGGGAGCTCCTACAATGAGCAGTTCTTC. Protein product: CASRTYSGSSYNEQFF.

The V and J genes are TRBV11-2 and TRBJ2-7; D unresolved. V was shortened by 5 bases and J by 2 bases, with 16 bases between the two germline ends. The CDR3 length is 15 residues. Germline V gives CDR1 SGHAT, CDR2 FQNNGV. As DNA, the CDR3 is TGTGCCAGCAGCACACCGACTGACTTTCCCTACGAGCAGTACTTC. Amino acid sequence: CASSTPTDFPYEQYF. The full variable domain, in which reference TRBV11-2 and TRBJ2-7 provide the parts outside the CDR3, is EAGVAQSPRYKIIEKRQSVAFWCNPISGHATLYWYQQILGQGPKLLIQFQNNGVVDDSQLPKDRFSAERLKGVDSTLKIQPAKLEDSAVYLCASSTPTDFPYEQYFGPGTRLTVT.

The chain is built from TRBV28 and TRBJ1-6; the D gene is possibly TRBD1 (6 bases). This CDR3 contains 16 residues. V gave up 10 bases and J gave up 0 bases, with 16 bases separating them. Per the germline V gene, CDR1 is MDHEN and CDR2 is SYDVKM. The CDR3 reads CATQGLNFSYNSPLHF. Written as DNA, the CDR3 is TGTGCCACCCAGGGGCTGAATTTCTCCTATAATTCACCCCTCCACTTT.

This rearrangement joins TRBV6-5 to TRBJ1-1; a weak D match, TRBD1 (6 bases). V was cut by 6 bases and J by 8 bases, with 13 bases left in between. Germline V gene data show CDR1 as MNHEY and CDR2 as SVGAGI. The CDR3 consists of 12 residues. CDR3 DNA sequence: TGTGCCAGCAGCCAAACAGGACAGGAAGCTTTCTTT. It codes for CASSQTGQEAFF.

The V and J genes are TRBV27 and TRBJ1-3; D remains ambiguous. Germline CDR1 MNHEY, CDR2 SMNVEV (reference sequence). This CDR3 contains 13 residues. Deletions cut 6 bases from V and 2 bases from J, with 8 bases between. The CDR3 coding sequence is TGTGCCAGCAGCCCTAGTCCTGGAAACACCATATATTTT. This encodes CASSPSPGNTIYF.

The rearrangement links TRBV28 to TRBJ2-5; TRBD1 aligns across 8 bases. The germline V gene encodes CDR1 MDHEN and CDR2 SYDVKM. The CDR3 is 16 amino acids. Trimming at V came to 5 bases and at J to 2 bases, leaving 10 bases not matched to a gene. For the CDR3, the DNA is TGTGCCAGCAGTCTGACGACAGGGGCCGGACAAGAGACCCAGTACTTC. It encodes CASSLTTGAGQETQYF.

The chain uses TRBV7-6 and TRBJ2-5; tentative D call: TRBD1 (6 bases). The V end lost 8 bases, the J end lost 6 bases, and 13 bases lay between the germline ends. The V gene's germline CDR1 is SGHVS and CDR2 FNYEAQ. This CDR3 is 12 amino acids long. CDR3: CASGQTQQTQYF. CDR3 DNA sequence: TGTGCCAGCGGACAGACTCAGCAGACCCAGTACTTC. The whole variable domain, filled in from reference TRBV7-6 and TRBJ2-5, reads GAGVSQSPRYKVTKRGQDVALRCDPISGHVSLYWYRQALGQGPEFLTYFNYEAQQDKSGLPNDRFSAERPEGSISTLTIQRTEQRDSAMYRCASGQTQQTQYFGPGTRLLVL.